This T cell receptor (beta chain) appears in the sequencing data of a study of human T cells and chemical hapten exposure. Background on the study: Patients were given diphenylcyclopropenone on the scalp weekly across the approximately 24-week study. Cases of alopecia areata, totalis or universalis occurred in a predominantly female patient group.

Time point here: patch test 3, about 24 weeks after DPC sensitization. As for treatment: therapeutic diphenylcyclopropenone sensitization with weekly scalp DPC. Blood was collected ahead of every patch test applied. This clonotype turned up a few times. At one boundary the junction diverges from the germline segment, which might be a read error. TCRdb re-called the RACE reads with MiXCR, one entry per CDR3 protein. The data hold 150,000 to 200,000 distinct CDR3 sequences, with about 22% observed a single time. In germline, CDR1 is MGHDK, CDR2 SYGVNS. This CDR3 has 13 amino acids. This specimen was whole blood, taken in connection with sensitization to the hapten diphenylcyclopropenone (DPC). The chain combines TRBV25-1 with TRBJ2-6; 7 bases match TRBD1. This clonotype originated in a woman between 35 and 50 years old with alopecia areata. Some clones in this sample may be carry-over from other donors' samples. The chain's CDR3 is CASSEGTGANVHF. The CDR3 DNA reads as TGTGCCAGCAGTGAGGGAACAGGGGCGAACGTCCATTTC.